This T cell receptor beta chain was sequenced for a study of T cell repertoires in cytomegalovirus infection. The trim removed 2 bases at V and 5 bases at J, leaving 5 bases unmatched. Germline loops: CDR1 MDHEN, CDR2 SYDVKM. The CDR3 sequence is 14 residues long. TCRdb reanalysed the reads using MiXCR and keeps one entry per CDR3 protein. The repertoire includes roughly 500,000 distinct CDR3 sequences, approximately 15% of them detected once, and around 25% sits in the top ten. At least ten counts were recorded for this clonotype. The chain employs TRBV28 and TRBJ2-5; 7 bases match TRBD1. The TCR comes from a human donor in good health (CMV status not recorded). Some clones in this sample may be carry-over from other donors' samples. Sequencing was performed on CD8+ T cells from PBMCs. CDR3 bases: TGTGCCAGCAGTTTAACAGGGGTAGGGGAGACCCAGTACTTC. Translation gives CASSLTGVGETQYF. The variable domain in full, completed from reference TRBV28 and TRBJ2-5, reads DVKVTQSSRYLVKRTGEKVFLECVQDMDHENMFWYRQDPGLGLRLIYFSYDVKMKEKGDIPEGYSVSREKKERFSLILESASTNQTSMYLCASSLTGVGETQYFGPGTRLLVL.